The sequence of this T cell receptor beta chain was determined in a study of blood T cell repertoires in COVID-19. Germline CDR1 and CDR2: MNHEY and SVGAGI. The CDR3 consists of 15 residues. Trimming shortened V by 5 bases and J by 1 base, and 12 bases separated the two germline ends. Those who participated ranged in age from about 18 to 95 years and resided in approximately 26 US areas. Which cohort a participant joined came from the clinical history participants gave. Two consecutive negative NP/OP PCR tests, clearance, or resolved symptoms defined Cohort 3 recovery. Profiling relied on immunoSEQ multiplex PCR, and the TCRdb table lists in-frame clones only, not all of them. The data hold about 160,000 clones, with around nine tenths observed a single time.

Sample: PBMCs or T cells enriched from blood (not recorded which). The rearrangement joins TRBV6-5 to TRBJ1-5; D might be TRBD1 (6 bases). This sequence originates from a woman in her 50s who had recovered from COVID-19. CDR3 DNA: TGTGCCAGCAGTACTACAGGGTTCAGCAATCAGCCCCAGCATTTT. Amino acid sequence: CASSTTGFSNQPQHF.